Below, one T cell receptor beta chain is given with its context. TCRdb passed the 5' RACE reads through MiXCR, listing each CDR3 protein once. This sample has 85,000 to 100,000 distinct CDR3 sequences, with 17% found just once. The data belong to a study of T cells of healthy individuals. Trimming shortened V by 3 bases and J by 4 bases, and 15 bases separated the two germline ends. The CDR3 has 15 amino acids. Looked up from germline, CDR1 is MDHEN and CDR2 is SYDVKM. The chain has TRBV28 and TRBJ1-2, with TRBD1 as a possible D gene (5 bases). The receptor's source is a human donor in good health. This CDR3 reads CASSFTQGRSYGYTF. CDR3 coding DNA: TGTGCCAGCAGTTTCACGCAGGGTCGGTCCTATGGCTACACCTTC.